This T cell receptor (beta chain) was identified in a study of post-analysis software for immune sequencing data. Study-wide points: Roughly 5 TRBV segments, including TRBV5-6, TRBV5-1 and TRBV20-1, were more frequent in patients than controls. Multiple sclerosis was associated with a significant reduction in normalized Chao1 diversity relative to controls.

This clonotype was observed a handful of times. The antigen is unknown. Germline V gene lookup returns CDR1 SQVTM and CDR2 ANQGSEA. V gave up 4 bases and J gave up 1 base, with 6 bases separating them. The CDR3 contains 12 residues. Researchers reported that TCR beta cDNA libraries carried unique molecular identifiers. Out of roughly 0.95 to 11 million T cells, hundreds of thousands of cDNA molecules were generated. MiXCR was run by TCRdb on the PCR reads, yielding one entry per CDR3 protein. The table lists 500,000 to 600,000 distinct CDR3 sequences, 44% of them singletons. The chain employs TRBV29-1 and TRBJ2-3; no definite D call. The receptor was derived from a girl aged 5 to 17 with multiple sclerosis. The sample consisted of blood. As DNA, the CDR3 is TGCAGCGTTGGGAAGGGCACAGATACGCAGTATTTT. It codes for CSVGKGTDTQYF.